One and the same sample provided the 28 T cell receptor beta chains below, sequenced in a study of blood T cell repertoires in COVID-19. Here immunoSEQ multiplex PCR was the method, and the copy in TCRdb shows in-frame clones only, minus some. Of 170,000 or so clones detected, roughly 79% appear once; the ten largest clones hold 26%. Sequenced sample: peripheral blood. The receptors were sampled from a woman in her seventies with acute or convalescent COVID-19.

The V gene is TRBV27, the J gene TRBJ2-3; D possibly corresponds to TRBD1 (5 bases). Germline V gene data show CDR1 as MNHEY and CDR2 as SMNVEV (reference sequence). The CDR3 loop spans 16 amino acids. V was pared by 5 bases and J by 5 bases, with 20 bases between. The CDR3 sequence: CASSTPFVGRGDTQYF. The CDR3, as DNA: TGTGCCAGCAGTACCCCCTTCGTGGGGCGTGGAGATACGCAGTATTTT.

This chain connects TRBV30 to TRBJ1-2; D might be TRBD1 (5 bases). Trimming shortened V by 7 bases and J by 1 base, and 16 bases separated the two germline ends. Germline CDR1 and CDR2: GTSNPN and SVGIG (reference sequence). The CDR3 is made up of 14 amino acids. The CDR3 loop reads CASNPRGINYGYTF. The DNA for the CDR3 is TGTGCCTCAAATCCACGGGGGATTAACTATGGCTACACCTTC.

V is TRBV5-4 and J is TRBJ2-1, with D possibly called TRBD1 or TRBD2 (6 bases each). V gave up 4 bases and J gave up 12 bases, with 20 bases separating them. The CDR3 covers 14 residues. CDR1 and CDR2 (germline): SGHNT, YYREEE (reference sequence). The CDR3 here is CASSLGGGSARQFF. In DNA form, the CDR3 reads TGTGCCAGCAGCCTGGGGGGCGGTTCGGCGAGGCAGTTCTTC.

This chain joins TRBV30 and TRBJ1-5, with D possibly matching TRBD1 (5 bases). CDR1 and CDR2 (germline): GTSNPN, SVGIG (reference sequence). V lost 2 bases and J lost 0, with 17 bases in between. The CDR3 consists of 17 residues. CDR3 DNA: TGTGCCTGGAGTCCGGGACTCCTTCCCTTTAGCAATCAGCCCCAGCATTTT. The encoded protein is CAWSPGLLPFSNQPQHF.

V gene TRBV5-6 combines with J gene TRBJ2-3; no definite D call. CDR1 is SGHDT, CDR2 YYEEEE, per germline. This CDR3 contains 12 residues. Deletions cut 4 bases from V and 7 bases from J, with 10 bases between. Here the CDR3 reads CASSPQEYTQYF. CDR3 coding DNA: TGTGCCAGCAGCCCTCAGGAATATACGCAGTATTTT.

The rearrangement joins TRBV5-1 to TRBJ2-7, with D hard to call. Germline-derived CDR1 and CDR2 are SGHRS and YFSETQ. Trimming cost V 0 bases and J 8 bases, with 12 bases left between them. There are 13 residues in the CDR3. The CDR3, as DNA: TGCGCCAGCAGCTTGGACCTCCAGTTTCAGCAGTACTTC. Protein sequence: CASSLDLQFQQYF. Full variable domain (remainder filled in from reference TRBV5-1 and TRBJ2-7): KAGVTQTPRYLIKTRGQQVTLSCSPISGHRSVSWYQQTPGQGLQFLFEYFSETQRNKGNFPGRFSGRQFSNSRSEMNVSTLELGDSALYLCASSLDLQFQQYFGPGTRLTVT.

V gene TRBV5-1 combines with J gene TRBJ2-1; 12 bases map to TRBD1. The CDR3 extends over 15 amino acids. Germline assignment: CDR1 SGHRS and CDR2 YFSETQ. J was trimmed by 9 bases and V by 4 bases; bases with no gene match: 8. The chain's CDR3 is CASSVGQGALSEQFF. The CDR3, as DNA: TGCGCCAGCAGCGTGGGACAGGGGGCTCTTAGTGAGCAGTTCTTC.

The chain employs TRBV5-6 and TRBJ1-5; tentatively, D is TRBD1 (5 bases). Germline loops: CDR1 SGHDT, CDR2 YYEEEE. This CDR3 is 15 amino acids long. V was pared by 4 bases and J by 0 bases, with 11 bases between. This CDR3 reads CASSRAQGSNQPQHF. CDR3 DNA: TGTGCCAGCAGCCGTGCTCAGGGTAGCAATCAGCCCCAGCATTTT.

The genes are TRBV5-1 and TRBJ2-5; perhaps TRBD1 as D (6 bases). Trimming pared 0 bases from V and 2 bases from J, leaving 11 bases between. The CDR3 consists of 15 residues. Germline CDR1 SGHRS, CDR2 YFSETQ. CDR3 in amino acids: CASSLAGQSQETQYF. CDR3 nucleotide sequence: TGCGCCAGCAGCTTGGCTGGACAGTCTCAAGAGACCCAGTACTTC.

CDR3 loop: CASRGPGDTEAFF. The CDR3 nucleotides are TGTGCCAGCAGGGGCCCGGGGGACACTGAAGCTTTCTTT. This chain links TRBV6-5 with TRBJ1-1; TRBD1 might be the D (5 bases). The germline V gene has CDR1 MNHEY and CDR2 SVGAGI. Trimming removed 6 bases at V and 3 bases at J, with 11 bases between. The CDR3 has 13 residues.

This clone has just a few counts. V is TRBV5-1 and J is TRBJ2-6; the match to TRBD2 covers 13 bases. Trimming cost V 3 bases and J 12 bases; bases outside gene matches: 9. The CDR3 is 16 residues long. CDR1 is SGHRS, CDR2 YFSETQ, per germline. CDR3 region: CASSSILAGGPSVLTF. CDR3 in DNA: TGCGCCAGCAGCTCGATACTAGCGGGAGGGCCTTCCGTCCTGACTTTC. The whole variable domain, filled in from reference TRBV5-1 and TRBJ2-6, reads KAGVTQTPRYLIKTRGQQVTLSCSPISGHRSVSWYQQTPGQGLQFLFEYFSETQRNKGNFPGRFSGRQFSNSRSEMNVSTLELGDSALYLCASSSILAGGPSVLTFGAGSRLTVL.

DNA of the CDR3: TGCGCCAGCAGCTTGGCGGGGGATTACGGGACTGAAGCTTTCTTT. As protein: CASSLAGDYGTEAFF. The V call is TRBV5-1, the J call TRBJ1-1; D might be TRBD1 (5 bases). The V end lost 0 bases, the J end lost 5 bases, and 14 bases lay between the germline ends. Germline-derived CDR1 and CDR2 are SGHRS and YFSETQ. The CDR3 consists of 15 residues.

The V call is TRBV5-1, the J call TRBJ2-3; 8 bases match TRBD1. CDR1 is SGHRS and CDR2 is YFSETQ in the germline V gene. J lost 6 bases, V lost 3 bases, and 18 bases had no gene match. This CDR3 has 18 residues. The CDR3 DNA reads TGCGCCAGCAGCTCGGGACAGGCCCCCGGGTCCCCTTCGGATACGCAGTATTTT. It codes for CASSSGQAPGSPSDTQYF.

The V and J genes are TRBV4-2 and TRBJ2-3, with 10 bases lining up with TRBD1. This CDR3 spans 15 amino acids. Per the germline V gene, CDR1 is LGHNA and CDR2 is YNFKEQ. The trim removed 4 bases at V and 6 bases at J, leaving 7 bases unmatched. CDR3: CASSPDRGYSDTQYF. CDR3 bases: TGTGCCAGCAGCCCGGACAGGGGGTATTCGGATACGCAGTATTTT.

This clone has only a few counts. The rearrangement joins TRBV5-1 to TRBJ1-2; 7 bases line up with TRBD1. The CDR3 contains 13 residues. With 3 bases clipped from V and 3 bases from J, the junction kept 2 bases outside the gene matches. CDR1 and CDR2 (germline): SGHRS, YFSETQ. Here the CDR3 DNA reads TGCGCCAGCAGCTCCAGGGGGGACTATGGCTACACCTTC. This codes for CASSSRGDYGYTF.

The chain is built from TRBV25-1 and TRBJ2-7, with 7 nucleotides matching TRBD1. This CDR3 has 14 residues. Trimming removed 7 bases from V and 3 bases from J; junction bases left unmatched: 9. The germline V gene has CDR1 MGHDK and CDR2 SYGVNS. The chain's CDR3 is CASTGGDSRYEQYF. DNA for the CDR3: TGTGCCAGCACGGGTGGGGACAGTCGCTACGAGCAGTACTTC.

The V gene is TRBV5-4, the J gene TRBJ2-5, with 10 bases matching TRBD2. V lost 2 bases and J lost 5; bases outside the gene matches: 9. The length of the CDR3 is 16 residues. Germline assignment: CDR1 SGHNT and CDR2 YYREEE (reference sequence). The CDR3 bases are TGTGCCAGCAGCTTTTATTTAGCGGGAGGTGGGGAGACCCAGTACTTC. This codes for CASSFYLAGGGETQYF.

J is TRBJ2-5 and V is TRBV12-3 or TRBV12-4, with D uncertain. V shed 4 bases and J shed 1 base, with 7 bases lying between them. The CDR3 consists of 13 residues. As DNA, the CDR3 is TGTGCCAGCAGTTATGGCAGCCAAGAGACCCAGTACTTC. It translates to CASSYGSQETQYF.

This sequence joins TRBV10-3 and TRBJ2-7, with 14 bases that match TRBD2. Unmatched junction bases numbered 2, after V lost 4 bases and J lost 0 bases. The CDR3 covers 16 residues. Germline CDR1 reads ENHRY; CDR2 reads SYGVKD. The CDR3 loop reads CAISGGTSGSSYEQYF. In DNA form, the CDR3 reads TGTGCCATCAGTGGGGGGACTAGCGGGAGCTCCTACGAGCAGTACTTC.

This chain connects TRBV4-1 to TRBJ2-7; 10 nucleotides agree with TRBD1. The CDR3 runs 15 residues. CDR1 and CDR2 (germline): MGHRA, YSYEKL. V lost 3 bases, J lost 4 bases, and 6 bases stayed unmatched. The chain's CDR3 is CASSQGRTGGYEQYF. CDR3 sequence (DNA): TGCGCCAGCAGCCAGGGTAGGACAGGGGGTTACGAGCAGTACTTC.

The CDR3 coding sequence is TGTGCCAGCAGTGAAGGGACTAGCGTATACAATGAGCAGTTCTTC. This translates into CASSEGTSVYNEQFF. The J gene is TRBJ2-1, the V gene TRBV2; 9 positions agree with TRBD2. With V trimmed by 1 base and J by 4 bases, 2 bases remained unmatched. CDR1 is SNHLY, CDR2 FYNNEI, per germline. The CDR3 loop spans 15 amino acids. Full variable domain (outside the CDR3, taken from reference TRBV2 and TRBJ2-1): EPEVTQTPSHQVTQMGQEVILRCVPISNHLYFYWYRQILGQKVEFLVSFYNNEISEKSEIFDDQFSVERPDGSNFTLKIRSTKLEDSAMYFCASSEGTSVYNEQFFGPGTRLTVL.

J is TRBJ2-1 and V is TRBV5-6; 10 bases are a match to TRBD2. The CDR3 is 16 amino acids. The J segment lost 6 bases and the V segment lost 4 bases, leaving 10 bases of the junction unmatched. CDR1 is SGHDT and CDR2 is YYEEEE in the germline V gene. CDR3 residues: CASSPETSGHFNEQFF. CDR3 nucleotides: TGTGCCAGCAGCCCCGAGACTAGCGGGCACTTCAATGAGCAGTTCTTC.

The chain is built from TRBV11-2 and TRBJ1-3; TRBD1 is a possible D gene (5 bases). CDR1 and CDR2 from the germline V gene are SGHAT and FQNNGV. V was clipped by 5 bases and J by 4 bases, with 15 bases between them. The CDR3 is made up of 15 amino acids. The CDR3 spells CASSPLRGSGNTIYF. Written as DNA, the CDR3 is TGTGCCAGCAGCCCTCTTAGGGGTTCGGGAAACACCATATATTTT.

This clone was observed a single time. The rearrangement uses TRBV6-5 and TRBJ1-3, with D possibly being TRBD1 (5 bases). With 5 bases removed from V and 1 base from J, the gap between germline ends came to 9 bases. CDR3 length equals 14 residues. Germline CDR1 and CDR2: MNHEY and SVGAGI. The CDR3 DNA follows: TGTGCCAGCAGTAGGGACTTTTCTGGAAACACCATATATTTT. Its protein product is CASSRDFSGNTIYF.

The chain recombines TRBV5-1 with TRBJ1-3; tentatively, D is TRBD1 (5 bases). Germline V CDR1 and CDR2: SGHRS, YFSETQ. The CDR3 spans 17 residues. V lost 4 bases and J lost 2, with 19 bases in between. The chain's CDR3 is CASSARSLGATGNTIYF. The CDR3 DNA reads as TGCGCCAGCAGCGCCCGTTCTTTAGGGGCTACTGGAAACACCATATATTTT.

The chain couples TRBV6-6 to TRBJ2-5, with TRBD2 identical over 9 bases. There are 16 residues in the CDR3. Germline V gene data show CDR1 as MNHNY and CDR2 as SVGAGI (reference sequence). The V gene end was trimmed by 5 bases and the J gene end by 4 bases; junction bases not matched to a gene: 11. CDR3 sequence: CASSGDSGGIGETQYF. Here the CDR3 DNA reads TGTGCCAGCAGTGGAGATAGCGGGGGTATTGGAGAGACCCAGTACTTC.

This chain connects TRBV18 to TRBJ2-1; weak D call: TRBD1 (6 bases). V lost 2 bases, J lost 0 bases, and 11 bases lay in between. Per the germline V gene, CDR1 is KGHSH and CDR2 is LQKENI. This CDR3 has 16 amino acids. In DNA, the CDR3 is TGTGCCAGCTCACCAACTGGGGGCAACTCCTACAATGAGCAGTTCTTC. Its translation: CASSPTGGNSYNEQFF.

The CDR3 nucleotides are TGTGCCAGCAGGACGGGACAGAACACCGGGGAGCTGTTTTTT. Translation gives CASRTGQNTGELFF. The rearrangement uses TRBV2 and TRBJ2-2; tentative D call: TRBD1 (6 bases). Germline CDR1 reads SNHLY; CDR2 reads FYNNEI. V dropped 6 bases and J dropped 1 base, with 9 bases sitting between them. The CDR3 totals 14 residues.